The sample holds a few counts of the clone carrying this T cell receptor (beta chain). Its antigen is unidentified. TCRdb passed the 5' RACE reads through MiXCR, listing each CDR3 protein once. The repertoire includes about 71,000 distinct CDR3 sequences, roughly an eighth of them detected once, and less than 3.5% sits in the top ten. This sample is drawn from a study of early T cells in non-severe SARS-CoV-2 infection. Study overall: Sequencing used unsorted whole-blood bulk RNA, so chains lack pairing.

Study-wide results and caveats: Missing private and CD4 specificities, VDJdb matching favored anti-spike CD8 responses.

The CDR3 is 18 residues long. Trimming at V came to 3 bases and at J to 6 bases, leaving 16 bases not matched to a gene. Germline CDR1 SEHNR, CDR2 FQNEAQ (reference sequence). This TCR was sampled from an adult who was a healthcare worker with PCR-confirmed SARS-CoV-2 infection or an uninfected control (not recorded which). The chain uses TRBV7-9 and TRBJ2-3, with 9 bases that match TRBD2. The sequencing used whole blood, collected at baseline. The CDR3 sequence: CASSLNIEGLAMADTQYF. The CDR3 nucleotides read TGTGCCAGCAGCTTGAACATAGAGGGACTAGCAATGGCGGATACGCAGTATTTT.